This TCR beta chain derives from a study of regulatory T cells in long-lasting Graves disease (dated by TCRdb to 2020 to 2022). As for the study more broadly: To count as having persistent Graves' disease, a patient had to have received antithyroid drug treatment for over 5 years with TSH receptor autoantibodies remaining persistently positive. Persistent Graves' disease patients were compared with newly diagnosed Graves' disease patients by peripheral blood TCR sequencing and RNA sequencing. The study was registered as a clinical trial and conducted in China. Antithyroid drugs had been taken for 8.5 to 12 years on average by persistent Graves' disease patients in the clinical cohort. A total of 33 samples underwent TCR sequencing, from about 13 patients with persistent Graves' disease and 20 or so patients with newly diagnosed Graves' disease. Paper-wide results and their limitations: The authors acknowledged the small sample size as a limitation that may reduce accuracy. Compared with newly diagnosed patients, persistent Graves' disease patients had lower TCR Shannon entropy and fewer highly expanded clones, which suggests clonal expansion. Preferential use of TRBV28, TRBJ1-2 and TRBJ2-5 was observed in persistent disease, whereas TRBV20-1 and TRBJ2-1 were favored in newly diagnosed disease. Sequencing and analysis were restricted to the TCR beta chain. Persistent patients shared more public clonotypes among themselves (roughly 2,700) than newly diagnosed patients did (approximately 870). Because the primary lesion, thyroid tissue, could not be accessed, the study looked at peripheral blood alone.

The sample's time point label, decoded: persistent/refractory GD, antithyroid drugs over 5 years with positive TRAb. For both TCR sequencing and RNA sequencing, RNA was extracted from PBMCs in TRIzol. The diagnosis of Graves' disease followed American Thyroid Association guidelines. The patients came from an endocrinology department in Xi'an, China. Each patient gave 7 to 9.5 milliliters of peripheral blood, collected in an EDTA anticoagulant tube. Ficoll Paque Plus density gradient separation was used to isolate PBMCs, and no further T cell sorting was performed. RNA quality was checked with an Agilent 2100 Bioanalyzer and agarose gel, and concentration with a NanoDrop 2000. Of note for this clonotype: Its recognized antigen is unknown. No clone much larger than this one lies a single base away; base qualities are absent.

The library was built by means of multiplex PCR. Sequenced on an Illumina HiSeq 4000. CDR3 regions were amplified by Arm-PCR with iRepertoire HTBI primers to construct TCR beta libraries. Gel purification was performed on PCR products prior to sequencing. Under the source paper's analysis protocol: Gene usage analysis of CDR3 amino acid clonotypes used the 62 TRBV and about 13 TRBJ segments found across samples. COPE and FqMerger were used to merge filtered high-quality paired reads into contigs. BLAST was used to align contigs to the IMGT TRBV, TRBD and TRBJ reference genes, and CDR3 was defined following IMGT. Highly expanded clones were defined as clonotypes with a frequency above 0.1%. Shannon entropy served as the measure of repertoire diversity, while the Gini coefficient captured V-J evenness. Clonotypes shared by more than one individual were considered public. In-frame beta chains were kept once TCRdb had trimmed the public reads at Q25 with fastp and called clones with MiXCR. One record per CDR3 amino acid sequence lists the most common genes and DNA. The V and J calls come from TCRdb's annotation, not from the publication. The sample profile shows about 420,000 distinct CDR3 sequences; 23% of them were found once. Approximately 28% of the sample is taken by the ten largest.

The CDR3 runs 15 residues from the cysteine to the phenylalanine. The kept DNA is CDR3 alone, 45 bases in frame from the first base. Sequences LGHDT (CDR1) and YNNKEL (CDR2) are obtained from the germline V gene (reference sequence). Compared with germline, V lacks 1 base and J lacks 6 bases; bases without a gene match: 4. The sample here was peripheral blood mononuclear cells (PBMCs), taken when the disease was refractory, from a patient treated with antithyroid drugs. The chain joins TRBV3-1 to TRBJ2-2; 8 middle bases align to TRBD2. This TCR was recovered from a female donor with Graves disease. The CDR3 reads CASSQGASGSGELFF. DNA sequence: TGTGCCAGCAGCCAAGGAGCTAGCGGGTCCGGGGAGCTGTTTTTT.